Following are 9 T cell receptor beta chains from one sample sequenced in a study of cytotoxic CD8 clonotypes in ibrutinib-treated CLL. Here immunoSEQ multiplex PCR was the method, and the copy in TCRdb shows in-frame clones only, minus some. This sample has 200,000 to 250,000 clones, with approximately 75% found just once. The material sequenced was PBMCs, taken after 12 months of ibrutinib treatment. All receptors come from a human donor with chronic lymphocytic leukemia.

This sequence joins TRBV9 and TRBJ2-5, with D possibly matching TRBD1 (6 bases). Per germline, CDR1 SGDLS and CDR2 YYNGEE. This CDR3 comprises 15 residues. Deletions cut 0 bases from V and 2 bases from J, with 11 bases between. CDR3 loop: CASSVDGGNQETQYF. CDR3 DNA: TGTGCCAGCAGCGTAGATGGGGGCAATCAAGAGACCCAGTACTTC.

The V call is TRBV4-2, the J call TRBJ2-3, with 10 bases lining up with TRBD2. Germline CDR1 is LGHNA and CDR2 is YNFKEQ. CDR3 size: 16 residues. The trim removed 4 bases at V and 1 base at J, leaving 5 bases unmatched. As DNA, the CDR3 is TGTGCCAGCAGCCCGATAGCGGGAGGAGGCACAGATACGCAGTATTTT. Protein: CASSPIAGGGTDTQYF.

CDR3 DNA sequence: TGTGCCAGCGGTCCTATAGACAATGAGCAGTTCTTC. Translating gives CASGPIDNEQFF. V and J are TRBV28 and TRBJ2-1; D is unresolved. There are 12 residues in the CDR3. The germline V and J ends were trimmed by 8 bases and 5 bases, with 10 bases remaining between them. CDR1 is MDHEN, CDR2 SYDVKM, per germline.

The rearrangement links TRBV28 to TRBJ2-7; 7 nucleotides match TRBD1. CDR3 size: 15 residues. With V trimmed by 4 bases and J by 2 bases, 8 bases remained unmatched. Germline V gene sequence: CDR1 MDHEN, CDR2 SYDVKM. CDR3 protein: CASSSYLGTAYEQYF. The CDR3 DNA sequence: TGTGCCAGCAGTTCCTACCTCGGGACAGCCTACGAGCAGTACTTC.

The rearrangement joins TRBV7-9 to TRBJ1-1; TRBD1 is a possible D gene (6 bases). The CDR3 has 13 residues. Looked up from germline, CDR1 is SEHNR and CDR2 is FQNEAQ (reference sequence). Trimming shortened V by 4 bases and J by 4 bases, and 10 bases separated the two germline ends. This CDR3 is CASSSRGATEAFF. In DNA form, the CDR3 reads TGTGCCAGCAGCTCGAGGGGGGCCACTGAAGCTTTCTTT.

The V gene is TRBV20-1, the J gene TRBJ1-5, with D hard to call. In germline, CDR1 is DFQATT, CDR2 SNEGSKA (reference sequence). The CDR3 sequence is 11 residues long. V was shortened by 0 bases and J by 9 bases, with 6 bases between the two germline ends. DNA of the CDR3: TGCAGTGCTAGAGATAGCTGGCCCCAGCATTTT. It translates to CSARDSWPQHF.

V usage is TRBV7-9 and J usage is TRBJ1-4; 7 bases agree with TRBD1. Germline V lookup: CDR1 SEHNR, CDR2 FQNEAQ (reference sequence). Germline trimming cut 3 bases from V and 8 bases from J; bases unmatched to any gene: 6. CDR3 length equals 14 residues. The CDR3 bases are TGTGCCAGCAGCTTCCGACAGGGAAACGAAAAACTGTTTTTT. Translated, it gives CASSFRQGNEKLFF.

In this sample, this clone turned up a few times. The V gene is TRBV11-2, the J gene TRBJ2-7, with D maybe TRBD1 (5 bases). Germline V gene data show CDR1 as SGHAT and CDR2 as FQNNGV. The CDR3 runs to 15 residues. Trimming shortened V by 0 bases and J by 5 bases, and 14 bases separated the two germline ends. The CDR3 DNA reads as TGTGCCAGCAGCTTAGACCTTCTCGACAGTGACGAGCAGTACTTC. This codes for CASSLDLLDSDEQYF. Full variable domain (outside the CDR3, taken from reference TRBV11-2 and TRBJ2-7): EAGVAQSPRYKIIEKRQSVAFWCNPISGHATLYWYQQILGQGPKLLIQFQNNGVVDDSQLPKDRFSAERLKGVDSTLKIQPAKLEDSAVYLCASSLDLLDSDEQYFGPGTRLTVT.

This clone has only a few counts. The rearrangement uses TRBV27 and TRBJ2-1, with 16 positions matching TRBD2. With 4 bases clipped from V and 7 bases from J, the junction kept 7 bases outside the gene matches. CDR3 length: 17 amino acids. Germline V gives CDR1 MNHEY, CDR2 SMNVEV (reference sequence). The CDR3 loop reads CASSSLGTSGRGNEQFF. The CDR3 DNA follows: TGTGCCAGCAGTTCCCTCGGGACTAGCGGGAGGGGGAATGAGCAGTTCTTC.